The 24 T cell receptor beta chains below come from one sample, sequenced in a study of control samples from healthy donors and cancer patients. Generated by immunoSEQ multiplex PCR, the TCRdb table keeps only in-frame clones and is missing some. In the table there are around 70,000 clones, approximately 94% of which are singletons. The specimen sequenced was blood. The receptors shown here come from a woman between 25 and 40 years old in good health.

J is TRBJ1-2 and V is TRBV4-1; unclear D gene. Trimming removed 3 bases from V and 1 base from J, with 12 bases in between. CDR3 length: 15 amino acids. Germline V gene lookup returns CDR1 MGHRA and CDR2 YSYEKL. CDR3 coding DNA: TGCGCCAGCAGCCAGCCCACCGAACTTAACTATGGCTACACCTTC. Translated, it gives CASSQPTELNYGYTF.

DNA for the CDR3: TGTGCCAGCAGCTCTGGTCCTAAAGCTTTCTTT. Translation: CASSSGPKAFF. This chain joins TRBV11-3 and TRBJ1-1; D ambiguous. The CDR3 sequence is 11 residues long. Germline CDR1 and CDR2: SGHNT and YENEEA. V dropped 4 bases and J dropped 9 bases, with 9 bases sitting between them.

The chain links TRBV27 to TRBJ2-1; 12 bases are a match to TRBD2. The V gene end was trimmed by 6 bases and the J gene end by 8 bases; junction bases not matched to a gene: 8. The germline V gene has CDR1 MNHEY and CDR2 SMNVEV (reference sequence). This CDR3 spans 15 amino acids. The CDR3 is CASSPPGLAGYEQFF. The CDR3 DNA reads as TGTGCCAGCAGCCCCCCGGGACTAGCGGGTTATGAGCAGTTCTTC.

The V gene is TRBV19, the J gene TRBJ1-6; 12 bases agree with TRBD1. The CDR3 loop spans 17 amino acids. The germline gives CDR1 LNHDA, CDR2 SQIVND (reference sequence). V shed 5 bases and J 6 bases; nucleotides not matched to a gene: 8. CDR3 coding DNA: TGTGCCAGTAGTCCCGGGACAGGGGGCGTAGGTAATTCACCCCTCCACTTT. It codes for CASSPGTGGVGNSPLHF.

The chain joins TRBV19 to TRBJ1-1, with D uncertain. Germline loops: CDR1 LNHDA, CDR2 SQIVND (reference sequence). The length of the CDR3 is 11 residues. V dropped 2 bases and J dropped 9 bases, with 7 bases sitting between them. The CDR3 protein is CASSIPLKAFF. The DNA of the CDR3 is TGTGCCAGTAGTATACCCCTGAAAGCTTTCTTT.

This chain uses TRBV15 with TRBJ1-5, with D possibly TRBD1 on 6 matching bases. The V gene's germline CDR1 is LNHNV and CDR2 YYDKDF (reference sequence). The germline V and J ends were trimmed by 1 base and 4 bases, with 11 bases remaining between them. The CDR3 length is 15 residues. This CDR3 is CATSRVTGSNQPQHF. The CDR3 DNA reads as TGTGCCACCAGCAGAGTTACAGGGTCAAATCAGCCCCAGCATTTT.

The chain joins TRBV7-3 to TRBJ2-4; D is tentatively TRBD1 or TRBD2 (5 bases each). This CDR3 spans 14 amino acids. The germline CDR1 and CDR2 sequences are SGHTA and FQGTGA. V was pared by 2 bases and J by 0 bases, with 5 bases between. The DNA of the CDR3 is TGTGCCAGCAGCTTAGGGGGAGCCAAAAACATTCAGTACTTC. It is translated as CASSLGGAKNIQYF.

This chain joins TRBV9 and TRBJ2-2; D is possibly TRBD2 (5 bases). The CDR3 loop spans 14 amino acids. Germline V gives CDR1 SGDLS, CDR2 YYNGEE. V was clipped by 5 bases and J by 4 bases, with 12 bases between them. The CDR3 bases are TGTGCCAGCAGTGGCATGAGCGGCACCGGGGAGCTGTTTTTT. Translating gives CASSGMSGTGELFF.

The V and J genes are TRBV19 and TRBJ1-4, with 10 nucleotides matching TRBD1. This CDR3 has 15 residues. Germline CDR1 reads LNHDA; CDR2 reads SQIVND (reference sequence). V dropped 1 base and J dropped 6; count of bases not matched to a gene: 2. Written as DNA, the CDR3 is TGTGCCAGTAGTATAGGGGGGACAGGGGATGAAAAACTGTTTTTT. The encoded protein is CASSIGGTGDEKLFF. Full variable domain (missing parts from reference TRBV19 and TRBJ1-4): DGGITQSPKYLFRKEGQNVTLSCEQNLNHDAMYWYRQDPGQGLRLIYYSQIVNDFQKGDIAEGYSVSREKKESFPLTVTSAQKNPTAFYLCASSIGGTGDEKLFFGSGTQLSVL.

The chain recombines TRBV5-6 with TRBJ1-6; TRBD1 matches 7 bases. Germline loops: CDR1 SGHDT, CDR2 YYEEEE. CDR3 length: 14 residues. V was clipped by 2 bases and J by 7 bases; unmatched bases: 3. CDR3 amino acids: CASSLRGRNSPLHF. The CDR3 DNA is TGTGCCAGCAGCTTAAGGGGGCGGAATTCACCCCTCCACTTT.

The gene calls are TRBV9 and TRBJ2-1; TRBD2 agrees at 11 bases. This CDR3 contains 17 residues. Germline V gene lookup returns CDR1 SGDLS and CDR2 YYNGEE. The V segment lost 3 bases and the J segment 8 bases; nucleotides outside the gene matches: 13. In DNA, the CDR3 is TGTGCCAGCAGCGGCTCCACTAGCGGGGGCATTAGCTATGAGCAGTTCTTC. It specifies CASSGSTSGGISYEQFF.

This clone was observed a single time. This likely comes from a read error, as the CDR3 has no conserved phenylalanine or tryptophan at its end. The limits of the CDR3 on the DNA are not certain, so only TCRdb's listed CDR3 is given. The rearrangement joins TRBV4-1 to TRBJ1-2; the DNA was not compared with TRBD1, the D call given in the table. Per the germline V gene, CDR1 is MGHRA and CDR2 is YSYEKL. The CDR3 spans 13 amino acids, including both terminal residues. CDR3 region: CASSQDQGVSRSV.

V usage is TRBV5-1 and J usage is TRBJ2-1, with TRBD2 matching over 12 bases. V trimming: 5 bases; J trimming: 4 bases; junction bases outside the gene matches: 4. Germline values: CDR1 SGHRS, CDR2 YFSETQ. The CDR3 sequence is 15 residues long. The CDR3 protein is CASRTSGGMYNEQFF. For the CDR3, the DNA is TGCGCCAGCAGAACTAGCGGGGGGATGTACAATGAGCAGTTCTTC.

The chain joins TRBV4-1 to TRBJ1-3, with D unclear. CDR3 length: 13 residues. Trimming stripped 6 bases from V and 4 bases from J, with 10 bases between. The germline V gene has CDR1 MGHRA and CDR2 YSYEKL. In DNA, the CDR3 is TGCGCCAGCAGGCCCGCCCCCGGAAACACCATATATTTT. Its translation is CASRPAPGNTIYF.

In its sample, this clone was seen once. The chain carries TRBV5-1 and TRBJ2-3, with 7 nucleotides matching TRBD2. CDR1 is SGHRS and CDR2 is YFSETQ in the germline V gene. J was trimmed by 6 bases and V by 3 bases; bases with no gene match: 4. There are 13 residues in the CDR3. The DNA for the CDR3 is TGCGCCAGCAGCTCCCTCGGGAGGGATACGCAGTATTTT. This gives the protein CASSSLGRDTQYF.

The V gene is TRBV5-8, the J gene TRBJ1-4; TRBD1 is a possible D gene (6 bases). In germline, CDR1 is SGHTS, CDR2 YDEGEE. Deletions cut 2 bases from V and 8 bases from J, with 13 bases between. This CDR3 comprises 14 residues. The CDR3: CASSFRGIGEKLFF. The CDR3 coding sequence is TGTGCCAGCAGCTTCAGGGGCATTGGGGAAAAACTGTTTTTT.

This clone has a handful of counts. This chain connects TRBV6-5 to TRBJ1-5; 7 bases agree with TRBD1. The CDR3 loop spans 16 amino acids. V lost 0 bases and J lost 5; bases outside the gene matches: 7. The germline V gene encodes CDR1 MNHEY and CDR2 SVGAGI. CDR3 sequence: CASSYSRTGSHQPQHF. CDR3 in DNA: TGTGCCAGCAGTTACTCCCGGACAGGATCACATCAGCCCCAGCATTTT.

V is TRBV14 and J is TRBJ1-4, with a tentative D call TRBD1 (5 bases). The V end lost 0 bases, the J end lost 6 bases, and 11 bases lay between the germline ends. The CDR3 loop spans 15 amino acids. Germline CDR1 is SGHDN and CDR2 is FVKESK. CDR3 DNA: TGTGCCAGCAGCCAAGATTGGGGGAATGATGAAAAACTGTTTTTT. It encodes CASSQDWGNDEKLFF. Using reference TRBV14 and TRBJ1-4 for the parts outside the CDR3, the full variable domain is EAGVTQFPSHSVIEKGQTVTLRCDPISGHDNLYWYRRVMGKEIKFLLHFVKESKQDESGMPNNRFLAERTGGTYSTLKVQPAELEDSGVYFCASSQDWGNDEKLFFGSGTQLSVL.

This rearrangement joins TRBV24-1 to TRBJ1-1, with D unclear. The germline V gene encodes CDR1 KGHDR and CDR2 SFDVKD. V was pared by 4 bases and J by 2 bases, with 10 bases between. This CDR3 comprises 14 residues. The CDR3 region is CATSEGRRNTEAFF. The CDR3 DNA reads TGTGCCACCAGTGAAGGACGGAGAAACACTGAAGCTTTCTTT.

The chain recombines TRBV2 with TRBJ1-2, with TRBD1 as a possible D gene (5 bases). The V end lost 3 bases, the J end lost 3 bases, and 8 bases lay between the germline ends. Germline V gene lookup returns CDR1 SNHLY and CDR2 FYNNEI. The CDR3 extends over 13 amino acids. DNA for the CDR3: TGTGCCAGCAGTGAGCAGGGCCACTATGGCTACACCTTC. This codes for CASSEQGHYGYTF.

This rearrangement joins TRBV6-5 to TRBJ1-4; possible D gene TRBD1, 6 bases. V was shortened by 6 bases and J by 7 bases, with 15 bases between the two germline ends. The V gene's germline CDR1 is MNHEY and CDR2 SVGAGI. The CDR3 sequence is 14 residues long. In nucleotides, the CDR3 is TGTGCCAGCAGGACGACAGGAGACAGTGAAAAACTGTTTTTT. It yields the protein CASRTTGDSEKLFF.

The genes are TRBV5-1 and TRBJ1-1, with 8 bases that match TRBD1. This CDR3 is 14 amino acids long. Germline trimming cut 7 bases from V and 2 bases from J; bases unmatched to any gene: 7. The germline V gene has CDR1 SGHRS and CDR2 YFSETQ. For the CDR3, the DNA is TGCGCCAGCTCCCGGACAGGGATCAACACTGAAGCTTTCTTT. Translated, it gives CASSRTGINTEAFF.

V gene TRBV6-6 combines with J gene TRBJ1-2; 8 bases agree with TRBD1. The CDR3 consists of 13 residues. V trimming: 6 bases; J trimming: 3 bases; junction bases outside the gene matches: 3. CDR1 and CDR2 from the germline V gene are MNHNY and SVGAGI (reference sequence). In DNA form, the CDR3 reads TGTGCCAGCAGGGACAGGGAATACTATGGCTACACCTTC. It codes for CASRDREYYGYTF.

The V and J genes are TRBV18 and TRBJ2-1; 9 nucleotides line up with TRBD1. The germline V gene encodes CDR1 KGHSH and CDR2 LQKENI. The trim removed 8 bases at V and 3 bases at J, leaving 8 bases unmatched. The CDR3 length is 15 residues. In DNA, the CDR3 is TGTGCCAGCGCCCTAACAGGGGGCTACTACAATGAGCAGTTCTTC. Encoded protein: CASALTGGYYNEQFF.